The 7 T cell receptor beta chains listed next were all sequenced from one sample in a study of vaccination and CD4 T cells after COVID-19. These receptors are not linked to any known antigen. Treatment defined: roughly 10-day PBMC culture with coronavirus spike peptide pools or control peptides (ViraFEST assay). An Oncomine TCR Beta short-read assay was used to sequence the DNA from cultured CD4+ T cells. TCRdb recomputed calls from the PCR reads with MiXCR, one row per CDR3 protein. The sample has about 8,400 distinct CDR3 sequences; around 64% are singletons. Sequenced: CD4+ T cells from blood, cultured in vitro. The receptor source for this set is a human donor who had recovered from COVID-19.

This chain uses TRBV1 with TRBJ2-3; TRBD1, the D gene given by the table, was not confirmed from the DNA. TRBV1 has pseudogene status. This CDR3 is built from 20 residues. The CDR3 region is CTSSYRLNTGGEQGTDTQYF. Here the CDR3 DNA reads TGCACCAGCAGCTACCGACTAAATACAGGGGGCGAACAAGGCACAGATACGCAGTATTTT.

CDR3 residues: CASSNLGGTEAFF. In DNA form, the CDR3 reads TGTGCCAGTAGTAATTTAGGGGGCACTGAAGCTTTCTTT. J is TRBJ1-1 and V is TRBV19, with D possibly being TRBD1 (6 bases). Germline V lookup: CDR1 LNHDA, CDR2 SQIVND (reference sequence). This CDR3 has 13 amino acids. Trimming took 4 bases from V and 4 from J, leaving 10 bases between them.

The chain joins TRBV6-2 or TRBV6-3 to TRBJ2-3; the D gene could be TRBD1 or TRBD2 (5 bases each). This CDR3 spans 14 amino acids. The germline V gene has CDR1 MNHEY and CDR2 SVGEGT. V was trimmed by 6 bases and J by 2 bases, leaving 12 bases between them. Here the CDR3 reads CASSSGTNTDTQYF. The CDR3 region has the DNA TGTGCCAGCAGCTCCGGGACCAACACAGATACGCAGTATTTT.

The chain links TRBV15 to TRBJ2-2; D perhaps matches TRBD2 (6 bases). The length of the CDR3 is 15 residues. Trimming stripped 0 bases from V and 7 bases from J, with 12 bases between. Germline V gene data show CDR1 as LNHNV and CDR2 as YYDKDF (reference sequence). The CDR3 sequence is CATSRDGGEGGELFF. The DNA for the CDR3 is TGTGCCACCAGCAGAGATGGAGGGGAAGGCGGGGAGCTGTTTTTT.

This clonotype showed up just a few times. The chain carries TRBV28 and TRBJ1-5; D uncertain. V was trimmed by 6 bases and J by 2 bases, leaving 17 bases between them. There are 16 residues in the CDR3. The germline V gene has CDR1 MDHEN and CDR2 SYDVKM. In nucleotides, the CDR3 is TGTGCCAGCAGGCCCTATTATGGAACAGGCAATCAGCCCCAGCATTTT. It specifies CASRPYYGTGNQPQHF.

The CDR3 protein is CASSLFALGFEETQYF. The DNA of the CDR3 is TGTGCCAGCAGTTTATTCGCCCTGGGCTTCGAAGAGACCCAGTACTTC. The chain combines TRBV27 with TRBJ2-5; D remains ambiguous. Trimming took 1 base from V and 3 from J, leaving 15 bases between them. Germline CDR1 reads MNHEY; CDR2 reads SMNVEV (reference sequence). The CDR3 length is 16 residues.

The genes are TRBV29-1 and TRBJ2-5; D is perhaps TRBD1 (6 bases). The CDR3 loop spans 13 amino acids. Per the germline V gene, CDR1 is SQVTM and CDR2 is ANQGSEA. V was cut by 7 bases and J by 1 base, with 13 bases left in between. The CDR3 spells CSASGTIQETQYF. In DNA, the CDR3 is TGCAGCGCCTCTGGGACAATCCAAGAGACCCAGTACTTC.